This T cell receptor (beta chain) was captured by sequencing in a study of vaccination effects on CD4 cells after COVID-19. Findings and caveats of the study: Sampling in the study covered few convalescent patients and included no early post-infection timepoints.

Some clones are missing from TCRdb's copy, which holds only in-frame ones; the method was immunoSEQ multiplex PCR. Of almost 30,000 clones in the sample, around 74% are singletons; the top ten hold roughly 17%. With the ViraFEST assay, the study expanded antigen-specific CD4+ T cells using viral peptide pools, then sequenced them. Following culture for more than 9 days, CD4+ T cells were isolated. Participants completed two doses of the BNT162b2 or mRNA-1273 vaccine. After fewer than 2.5 million PBMC were placed in each well, they were cultured with around 10 IU/ml IL-2 and approximately 9.4 ug/ml peptides. Days 3 and 7 were when half the medium was replaced with IL-2 medium. Concerning this clone: Antigen: not known.

The V end lost 2 bases, the J end lost 0 bases, and 10 bases lay between the germline ends. CDR1 is MNHEY, CDR2 SVGAGI, per germline. This CDR3 spans 15 amino acids. The chain links TRBV6-5 to TRBJ1-1; a weak D match, TRBD1 (5 bases). The source was CD4+ T cells from PBMCs cultured with HCoV-OC43 spike peptides, collected after COVID-19 vaccination. The subset is: HCoV-OC43 spike overlapping peptide pool stimulation. This receptor was obtained from a human donor who received a COVID-19 vaccine. The CDR3 here is CASSYSDRLNTEAFF. The CDR3, as DNA: TGTGCCAGCAGTTACAGTGACAGATTGAACACTGAAGCTTTCTTT.